The entry below gives a single T cell receptor beta chain sequence along with its context. The antigen is not known. Losses at the gene ends were 6 bases for V and 0 bases for J; bases not matched to a gene: 2. The germline V gene has CDR1 MNHEY and CDR2 SMNVEV (reference sequence). The CDR3 is made up of 15 amino acids. A single record per CDR3 protein comes from TCRdb applying MiXCR to the 5' RACE reads. The sample has 560,000 or so distinct CDR3 sequences; around 15% are singletons. The data were obtained in a study of T-cell memory formation after mild COVID-19. Overall study results and limits: The pre-infection memory compartment contained some responding clones, suggesting cross-reactive memory joined.

The sample was PBMCs or a T cell subset sorted from them (not recorded which). The chain uses TRBV27 and TRBJ2-1, with 10 bases identical to TRBD2. This clonotype was obtained from an adult woman who had mild COVID-19 (a few samples of this study predate the infection). Cell type and time point are not known. CDR3 DNA sequence: TGTGCCAGCAGGGGACTAGCGAGCTCCTACAATGAGCAGTTCTTC. Its translation is CASRGLASSYNEQFF.